One TCR beta chain is described in this entry. Its antigen is unidentified. Per germline, CDR1 SNHLY and CDR2 FYNNEI. The CDR3 is 15 residues long. The junction had 3 bases not matched to a gene; V was cut back by 1 base and J by 3 bases. TCRdb's table, derived via immunoSEQ multiplex PCR, lists solely in-frame clones and lacks some. The sample yields fewer than 70,000 clones, approximately 82% seen once. Sampled blood was obtained at baseline, cycle 4 day 1, and cycle 7 day 1. These data come from a study of OX40 agonist ivuxolimab in advanced cancers. Overall study: Melanoma, hepatocellular carcinoma, head and neck or renal cell cancer occurred in dose-escalation patients.

Study results and caveats: The study observed clonal expansion of CD4+ and CD8+ blood T cells by week 6 at 0.1 to 3.0 mg/kg.

The chain couples TRBV2 to TRBJ2-7; 10 bases match TRBD1. The sequence was collected from an adult with an advanced solid tumor such as melanoma, head and neck, liver or kidney cancer. The input for sequencing was CD4+ or CD8+ T cells sorted from blood, taken in a trial of the OX40 agonist ivuxolimab. The CDR3 sequence is CASSEGGQGGYEQYF. DNA for the CDR3: TGTGCCAGCAGTGAAGGTGGACAGGGGGGCTACGAGCAGTACTTC.